This passage covers 29 T cell receptor beta chains from one sample sequenced in a study of neurological immune-mediated disorders. Sample time point: longitudinal time-point 3. From the 5' RACE reads, TCRdb called clonotypes with MiXCR, one entry per CDR3 protein. Of tens of thousands of distinct CDR3 sequences listed, roughly 4.3% are singletons. Sequenced: PBMCs. The receptors stem from a woman aged 55-70 years with multiple sclerosis.

This clonotype has ten or more counts. V and J are TRBV3-1 and TRBJ2-5; possible D gene TRBD2, 5 bases. The germline gives CDR1 LGHDT, CDR2 YNNKEL (reference sequence). The CDR3 extends over 13 amino acids. The V and J ends lost 4 bases and 7 bases respectively, with 13 bases between them. DNA of the CDR3: TGTGCCAGCAGCCTACTAGGTATGGGGACCCAGTACTTC. This translates into CASSLLGMGTQYF.

At least ten counts were recorded for this clonotype. The gene calls are TRBV5-1 and TRBJ1-4; a weak D match, TRBD1 (5 bases). Trimming removed 4 bases at V and 0 bases at J, with 10 bases between. Germline CDR1 is SGHRS and CDR2 is YFSETQ. The CDR3 is 15 amino acids. CDR3 sequence reads: CASSRDSSTNEKLFF. As DNA, the CDR3 is TGCGCCAGCAGCCGCGACAGTTCAACTAATGAAAAACTGTTTTTT.

The V call is TRBV30, the J call TRBJ1-5; D call uncertain. The CDR3 runs to 13 residues. The V gene's germline CDR1 is GTSNPN and CDR2 SVGIG (reference sequence). Trimming shortened V by 1 base and J by 5 bases, and 9 bases separated the two germline ends. The CDR3 reads CAWSGDGDQPQHF. CDR3 bases: TGTGCCTGGAGTGGCGACGGAGATCAGCCCCAGCATTTT.

The table lists this clonotype with many counts. The chain has TRBV27 and TRBJ1-1, with 8 bases that match TRBD1. Trimming removed 4 bases from V and 1 base from J; junction bases left unmatched: 5. The length of the CDR3 is 15 residues. Germline CDR1 and CDR2: MNHEY and SMNVEV (reference sequence). The CDR3 sequence is CASSSYRGANTEAFF. CDR3 in DNA: TGTGCCAGCAGTTCGTACAGGGGGGCGAACACTGAAGCTTTCTTT.

The sample holds many counts of this clonotype. The chain carries TRBV5-1 and TRBJ2-3; 7 bases line up with TRBD2. After removal of 2 bases from V and 0 bases from J, the junction contained 12 bases not matched to a gene. CDR1 and CDR2 from the germline V gene are SGHRS and YFSETQ. The CDR3 has 18 residues. This chain's CDR3 is CASSLGQSGETSTDTQYF. The CDR3 coding sequence is TGCGCCAGCAGCTTAGGACAAAGCGGGGAGACAAGCACAGATACGCAGTATTTT.

The sample holds many counts of this clonotype. The V call is TRBV6-6, the J call TRBJ2-6, with D unresolved. With 4 bases removed from V and 4 bases from J, the gap between germline ends came to 17 bases. The CDR3 has 17 residues. The germline gives CDR1 MNHNY, CDR2 SVGAGI (reference sequence). The CDR3 DNA reads as TGTGCCAGCAGTTCCCCACGTAAGGACCGGGGGGCCAACGTCCTGACTTTC. Translating gives CASSSPRKDRGANVLTF.

There are many counts of this clonotype. The rearrangement links TRBV4-1 to TRBJ2-1; no clear D gene. V gave up 0 bases and J gave up 0 bases, with 6 bases separating them. CDR1 MGHRA and CDR2 YSYEKL come from the germline V gene. The CDR3 is made up of 15 amino acids. Here the CDR3 DNA reads TGCGCCAGCAGCCAAGAGGATATCTCCTACAATGAGCAGTTCTTC. This sequence encodes CASSQEDISYNEQFF.

This clonotype has a handful of counts. This chain uses TRBV6-5 with TRBJ2-1; the match to TRBD2 covers 9 bases. Germline V lookup: CDR1 MNHEY, CDR2 SVGAGI. The J segment lost 0 bases and the V segment lost 2 bases, leaving 5 bases of the junction unmatched. The CDR3 has 17 residues. This CDR3 is CASSYPAGGSSYNEQFF. CDR3 sequence (DNA): TGTGCCAGCAGTTACCCGGCGGGGGGGAGCTCCTACAATGAGCAGTTCTTC.

This clonotype appeared many times. For the CDR3, the DNA is TGCGCCAGCAGCTCCAGAGCGGGGAGGCTTCGATCCTACAATGAGCAGTTCTTC. Its protein product is CASSSRAGRLRSYNEQFF. V and J are TRBV5-1 and TRBJ2-1; 7 nucleotides align to TRBD2. From germline, CDR1 is SGHRS and CDR2 YFSETQ. The CDR3 totals 18 residues. The J segment lost 1 base and the V segment lost 3 bases, leaving 13 bases of the junction unmatched. The variable domain in full, completed from reference TRBV5-1 and TRBJ2-1, reads KAGVTQTPRYLIKTRGQQVTLSCSPISGHRSVSWYQQTPGQGLQFLFEYFSETQRNKGNFPGRFSGRQFSNSRSEMNVSTLELGDSALYLCASSSRAGRLRSYNEQFFGPGTRLTVL.

This clonotype was observed many times. This chain joins TRBV5-1 and TRBJ2-1, with D perhaps TRBD1 (5 bases). V was pared by 0 bases and J by 6 bases, with 13 bases between. CDR1 is SGHRS and CDR2 is YFSETQ in the germline V gene. The CDR3 has 15 amino acids. CDR3 sequence (DNA): TGCGCCAGCAGCTTGGCAGGGCCCTCGGGCAATGAGCAGTTCTTC. Translation gives CASSLAGPSGNEQFF.

This clonotype has at least ten counts. The genes are TRBV4-1 and TRBJ2-1, with D tentatively TRBD2 (6 bases). Per the germline V gene, CDR1 is MGHRA and CDR2 is YSYEKL. The length of the CDR3 is 17 residues. Deletions cut 0 bases from V and 0 bases from J, with 12 bases between. Here the CDR3 DNA reads TGCGCCAGCAGCCAAGAAAACATAGCGGCCTCCTACAATGAGCAGTTCTTC. This sequence encodes CASSQENIAASYNEQFF.

This clonotype qualifies as medium-sized. The chain combines TRBV4-1 with TRBJ2-3, with 10 bases lining up with TRBD2. CDR3 length: 18 residues. Germline assignment: CDR1 MGHRA and CDR2 YSYEKL. V shed 0 bases and J 4 bases; nucleotides not matched to a gene: 10. CDR3 residues: CASSQDWGAGGPPDTQYF. Here the CDR3 DNA reads TGCGCCAGCAGCCAAGATTGGGGAGCGGGGGGGCCCCCAGATACGCAGTATTTT.

This clonotype was seen ten or more times. In DNA form, the CDR3 reads TGTGCCAGCAGCATAGAAGTTGGGGAGCTGTTTTTT. Amino acids: CASSIEVGELFF. The chain recombines TRBV7-2 with TRBJ2-2; D is unresolved. Germline V lookup: CDR1 SGHTA, CDR2 FQGNSA. The CDR3 is 12 residues long. Trimming shortened V by 5 bases and J by 8 bases, and 9 bases separated the two germline ends.

The sample holds many counts of this clonotype. The chain couples TRBV20-1 to TRBJ2-7; D not resolved. The V and J ends lost 6 bases and 2 bases respectively, with 14 bases between them. This CDR3 has 13 residues. The germline gives CDR1 DFQATT, CDR2 SNEGSKA (reference sequence). CDR3: CSADRDKTYEQYF. The DNA of the CDR3 is TGCAGTGCGGACCGCGACAAGACCTACGAGCAGTACTTC.

There are a few counts of this clonotype. This sequence joins TRBV5-1 and TRBJ1-3; unclear D gene. Trimming removed 6 bases from V and 4 bases from J, with 14 bases in between. This CDR3 is 14 amino acids long. Germline V gene data show CDR1 as SGHRS and CDR2 as YFSETQ. The CDR3, as DNA: TGCGCCAGCATGATTGACGGTGGAGGAAACACCATATATTTT. This encodes CASMIDGGGNTIYF.

This chain links TRBV2 with TRBJ2-7, with 14 bases that match TRBD2. This CDR3 spans 17 amino acids. CDR1 and CDR2 (germline): SNHLY, FYNNEI. With V trimmed by 6 bases and J by 1 base, 8 bases remained unmatched. This CDR3 is CASRGGLAGGISYEQYF. CDR3 coding DNA: TGTGCCAGCAGAGGAGGACTAGCGGGGGGTATTTCCTACGAGCAGTACTTC.

The table lists this clonotype with many counts. The J gene is TRBJ2-2, the V gene TRBV20-1; 7 bases agree with TRBD1. CDR1 and CDR2 (germline): DFQATT, SNEGSKA (reference sequence). This CDR3 spans 15 amino acids. After removal of 1 base from V and 4 bases from J, the junction contained 6 bases not matched to a gene. The CDR3 nucleotides are TGCAGTGCTAGAGGGGGGACAGCCCCCACCGGGGAGCTGTTTTTT. Its protein product is CSARGGTAPTGELFF.

This clonotype was observed at least ten times. The chain carries TRBV5-4 and TRBJ2-5; the D gene is possibly TRBD2 (5 bases). V was shortened by 2 bases and J by 5 bases, with 10 bases between the two germline ends. Germline V gives CDR1 SGHNT, CDR2 YYREEE (reference sequence). There are 13 residues in the CDR3. This CDR3 is CASSFRGSETQYF. In DNA, the CDR3 is TGTGCCAGCAGCTTTCGGGGTTCCGAGACCCAGTACTTC.

This clonotype was found many times. This chain uses TRBV9 with TRBJ1-2; 8 bases line up with TRBD1. The CDR3 is 14 residues long. Trimming removed 1 base from V and 8 bases from J; junction bases left unmatched: 7. CDR1 SGDLS and CDR2 YYNGEE come from the germline V gene. DNA of the CDR3: TGTGCCAGCAGCGTATTCGACAGGGGACGGGGCTACACCTTC. Translating it yields CASSVFDRGRGYTF.

This clonotype was seen repeatedly, ten times or more. The chain uses TRBV5-1 and TRBJ2-3, with TRBD2 as a possible D gene (5 bases). V was cut by 4 bases and J by 2 bases, with 14 bases left in between. This CDR3 spans 15 amino acids. The germline V gene has CDR1 SGHRS and CDR2 YFSETQ. The CDR3 sequence is CASSRSGSNTDTQYF. DNA for the CDR3: TGCGCCAGCAGCCGCTCGGGGTCCAACACAGATACGCAGTATTTT.

This clonotype was observed many times. The genes are TRBV20-1 and TRBJ1-1; the D is unclear. The germline V gene encodes CDR1 DFQATT and CDR2 SNEGSKA (reference sequence). This CDR3 spans 15 amino acids. Trimming stripped 3 bases from V and 1 base from J, with 15 bases between. The CDR3, as DNA: TGCAGTGCTAGCTTCCAGGCATTCAGGAACACTGAAGCTTTCTTT. Its translation: CSASFQAFRNTEAFF.

This clonotype was observed at least ten times. The chain uses TRBV5-8 and TRBJ2-1; D is possibly TRBD2 (6 bases). The length of the CDR3 is 15 residues. The V and J ends lost 0 bases and 8 bases respectively, with 15 bases between them. Germline V gene lookup returns CDR1 SGHTS and CDR2 YDEGEE. Here the CDR3 reads CASSLALAPWDEQFF. The DNA of the CDR3 is TGTGCCAGCAGCTTGGCTCTAGCGCCGTGGGATGAGCAGTTCTTC. The whole variable domain, filled in from reference TRBV5-8 and TRBJ2-1, reads EAGVTQSPTHLIKTRGQQATLRCSPISGHTSVYWYQQALGLGLQFLLWYDEGEERNRGNFPPRFSGRQFPNYSSELNVNALELEDSALYLCASSLALAPWDEQFFGPGTRLTVL.

This clonotype has ten or more counts. The rearrangement links TRBV20-1 to TRBJ1-2, with 7 bases lining up with TRBD1. V gave up 5 bases and J gave up 2 bases; unmatched junction bases: 8. CDR3 length: 14 amino acids. CDR1 is DFQATT, CDR2 SNEGSKA, per germline (reference sequence). The CDR3 coding sequence is TGCAGTGCTTACCGTGACAGGGTCAACTATGGCTACACCTTC. Translation: CSAYRDRVNYGYTF.

This clonotype was found many times. V is TRBV11-2 and J is TRBJ1-1, with 7 bases that match TRBD1. This CDR3 contains 16 residues. The germline V gene has CDR1 SGHAT and CDR2 FQNNGV. The ends lost 5 bases at V and 1 base at J; junction bases unmatched: 10. The CDR3 reads CASSKGQLRSNTEAFF. The CDR3 bases are TGTGCCAGCAGCAAGGGACAGCTCAGGTCGAACACTGAAGCTTTCTTT.

The table lists this clonotype with many counts. The chain couples TRBV5-1 to TRBJ2-3; D gene unclear. This CDR3 region has 14 residues. The V gene lost 1 base and the J gene lost 2 bases, with 8 bases spanning the gap. CDR1 and CDR2 (germline): SGHRS, YFSETQ. The CDR3 DNA follows: TGCGCCAGCAGCTTGACGTCGGTCACAGATACGCAGTATTTT. It codes for CASSLTSVTDTQYF.

This rearrangement joins TRBV24-1 to TRBJ2-1; 9 bases are a match to TRBD2. Germline V gene data show CDR1 as KGHDR and CDR2 as SFDVKD. V dropped 5 bases and J dropped 5; count of bases not matched to a gene: 3. There are 14 residues in the CDR3. CDR3 loop: CATSALAGNNEQFF. The CDR3, as DNA: TGTGCCACCAGTGCCCTAGCGGGGAACAATGAGCAGTTCTTC.

There are many counts of this clonotype. V is TRBV12-3 or TRBV12-4 and J is TRBJ2-7; possible D gene TRBD2, 5 bases. Trimming took 3 bases from V and 5 from J, leaving 23 bases between them. The CDR3 sequence is 17 residues long. The CDR3 region is CASSLRVQTLAFNEQYF. The CDR3 DNA is TGTGCCAGCAGTTTGAGGGTCCAGACGTTGGCTTTCAACGAGCAGTACTTC.

This clonotype was detected ten times or more. This chain connects TRBV5-1 to TRBJ1-1, with D perhaps matching TRBD1 (6 bases). The V gene's germline CDR1 is SGHRS and CDR2 YFSETQ. The CDR3 length is 13 residues. Trimming left V 3 bases short and J 2 bases short, with 8 bases between. The CDR3 loop reads CASSSGQNTEAFF. CDR3 DNA sequence: TGCGCCAGCAGCTCGGGACAAAACACTGAAGCTTTCTTT. The variable domain in full, with the rest retrieved from reference TRBV5-1 and TRBJ1-1, is KAGVTQTPRYLIKTRGQQVTLSCSPISGHRSVSWYQQTPGQGLQFLFEYFSETQRNKGNFPGRFSGRQFSNSRSEMNVSTLELGDSALYLCASSSGQNTEAFFGQGTRLTVV.

This clonotype came up many times. The rearrangement links TRBV5-1 to TRBJ2-3, with TRBD1 matching 7 bases. Per the germline V gene, CDR1 is SGHRS and CDR2 is YFSETQ. The J segment lost 3 bases and the V segment lost 3 bases, leaving 10 bases of the junction unmatched. This CDR3 has 16 amino acids. CDR3 residues: CASSSPLRGSTDTQYF. As DNA, the CDR3 is TGCGCCAGCAGCTCCCCCCTCAGGGGGAGTACAGATACGCAGTATTTT.